These 29 T cell receptor beta chains came from one sample sequenced in a study of blood T cell repertoires in COVID-19. Using immunoSEQ multiplex PCR, the repertoire was profiled, and TCRdb retains in-frame clones only, with some absent. The data contain roughly 16,000 clones, about 88% of them singletons. Sequencing was carried out using peripheral blood. These receptors all come from a woman older than 75 with COVID-19, enrolled during active disease.

This clone was observed a few times. This chain links TRBV9 with TRBJ1-4; tentative D call: TRBD1 (6 bases). Germline CDR1 is SGDLS and CDR2 is YYNGEE. The CDR3 contains 15 residues. V gave up 0 bases and J gave up 4 bases, with 10 bases separating them. In DNA, the CDR3 is TGTGCCAGCAGCGTAGAGGGCAGGGGTAATGAAAAACTGTTTTTT. It encodes CASSVEGRGNEKLFF. Complete variable domain (other parts from reference TRBV9 and TRBJ1-4): DSGVTQTPKHLITATGQRVTLRCSPRSGDLSVYWYQQSLDQGLQFLIQYYNGEERAKGNILERFSAQQFPDLHSELNLSSLELGDSALYFCASSVEGRGNEKLFFGSGTQLSVL.

The chain carries TRBV2 and TRBJ2-3; weak D call: TRBD1 (6 bases). The germline V gene encodes CDR1 SNHLY and CDR2 FYNNEI. With 1 base removed from V and 4 bases from J, the gap between germline ends came to 9 bases. This CDR3 is 14 amino acids long. The CDR3 DNA reads as TGTGCCAGCAGTGAAGACAGGGCTTCAGATACGCAGTATTTT. Its translation is CASSEDRASDTQYF.

The rearrangement uses TRBV24-1 and TRBJ2-5, with TRBD1 matching 7 bases. J gave up 2 bases and V 5 bases, and 7 bases lay outside the gene matches. Per germline, CDR1 KGHDR and CDR2 SFDVKD. The CDR3 is 15 amino acids. CDR3 DNA sequence: TGTGCCACCAGTGCCTCGACAGGGAGTCAAGAGACCCAGTACTTC. Its protein product is CATSASTGSQETQYF.

The chain joins TRBV15 to TRBJ1-1; maybe TRBD1 (5 bases). The length of the CDR3 is 15 residues. Germline-derived CDR1 and CDR2 are LNHNV and YYDKDF (reference sequence). V was cut by 2 bases and J by 0 bases, with 10 bases left in between. The CDR3 loop reads CATSRPQVMNTEAFF. CDR3 DNA: TGTGCCACCAGCAGACCACAGGTGATGAACACTGAAGCTTTCTTT.

The V call is TRBV2, the J call TRBJ2-7; a possible D gene is TRBD1 (5 bases). CDR1 and CDR2 (germline): SNHLY, FYNNEI. The CDR3 is 12 amino acids. Trimming took off 6 bases at V and 7 bases at J, with 13 bases between the two ends. CDR3 sequence (DNA): TGTGCCAGCAGCCTCGGACAATCGGAGCAGTACTTC. Translating it yields CASSLGQSEQYF.

The chain carries TRBV20-1 and TRBJ2-3; 8 bases are shared with TRBD1. From germline, CDR1 is DFQATT and CDR2 SNEGSKA (reference sequence). The trim removed 3 bases at V and 6 bases at J, leaving 5 bases unmatched. This CDR3 comprises 13 residues. CDR3 amino acids: CSASRQGADTQYF. For the CDR3, the DNA is TGCAGTGCTAGTAGGCAGGGGGCCGATACGCAGTATTTT.

This clone was seen only a few times. The rearrangement joins TRBV6-2 or TRBV6-3 to TRBJ1-6; D perhaps matches TRBD1 (6 bases). CDR1 and CDR2 (germline): MNHEY, SVGEGT. V was shortened by 2 bases and J by 5 bases, with 13 bases between the two germline ends. The CDR3 is 16 residues long. The CDR3 loop is CASSYDRRSHNSPLHF. The CDR3 coding sequence is TGTGCCAGCAGTTACGACAGGAGGAGCCATAATTCACCCCTCCACTTT.

The V gene is TRBV15, the J gene TRBJ1-5, with D tentatively TRBD1 (6 bases). The germline V and J ends were trimmed by 6 bases and 0 bases, with 18 bases remaining between them. This CDR3 contains 17 residues. Germline V gives CDR1 LNHNV, CDR2 YYDKDF (reference sequence). The CDR3 loop is CATSKPGHDYSNQPQHF. The DNA for the CDR3 is TGTGCCACCAGTAAGCCGGGACACGACTATAGCAATCAGCCCCAGCATTTT.

The CDR3 reads CSVAKGLAGGGYEQYF. CDR3 nucleotide sequence: TGCAGCGTTGCCAAGGGACTAGCGGGAGGTGGCTACGAGCAGTACTTC. The chain carries TRBV29-1 and TRBJ2-7, with 15 bases lining up with TRBD2. Unmatched junction bases numbered 7, after V lost 4 bases and J lost 3 bases. CDR1 and CDR2 (germline): SQVTM, ANQGSEA. This CDR3 comprises 16 residues.

This clone was found once. This chain uses TRBV24-1 with TRBJ2-3, with TRBD1 as a possible D gene (5 bases). Germline V CDR1 and CDR2: KGHDR, SFDVKD. The CDR3 covers 16 residues. Trimming stripped 3 bases from V and 6 bases from J, with 18 bases between. CDR3: CATSDPGFRREDTQYF. The CDR3 DNA sequence: TGTGCCACCAGTGATCCAGGGTTTCGTCGTGAGGATACGCAGTATTTT.

The chain joins TRBV28 to TRBJ1-5; 8 nucleotides agree with TRBD1. Germline lookup yields CDR1 MDHEN and CDR2 SYDVKM. The CDR3 runs 15 residues. Trimming took 5 bases from V and 0 from J; bases not matched to a gene: 3. CDR3 in amino acids: CASSTGGLSNQPQHF. Here the CDR3 DNA reads TGTGCCAGCAGTACAGGGGGACTTAGCAATCAGCCCCAGCATTTT. Based on the CDR3 plus reference TRBV28 and TRBJ1-5, the full variable domain is DVKVTQSSRYLVKRTGEKVFLECVQDMDHENMFWYRQDPGLGLRLIYFSYDVKMKEKGDIPEGYSVSREKKERFSLILESASTNQTSMYLCASSTGGLSNQPQHFGDGTRLSIL.

The rearrangement uses TRBV6-4 and TRBJ1-1, with 7 positions matching TRBD1. Unmatched junction bases numbered 6, after V lost 8 bases and J lost 0 bases. Germline CDR1 is MRHNA and CDR2 is SNTAGT. CDR3 length: 14 residues. The CDR3 loop reads CASPYRGMNTEAFF. For the CDR3, the DNA is TGTGCCAGCCCCTACAGGGGCATGAACACTGAAGCTTTCTTT.

The chain carries TRBV6-5 and TRBJ2-7; TRBD2 matches 15 bases. Germline-derived CDR1 and CDR2 are MNHEY and SVGAGI. The length of the CDR3 is 14 residues. V was pared by 10 bases and J by 2 bases, with 3 bases of the junction left unmatched. The CDR3 DNA is TGTGCCATCGGACTAGCGGGAGGGCCCTACGAGCAGTACTTC. It translates to CAIGLAGGPYEQYF.

This chain joins TRBV5-1 and TRBJ1-2, with 10 bases that match TRBD1. This CDR3 region has 16 residues. V shed 0 bases, J shed 11 bases, and the junction held 13 bases outside the gene matches. Per the germline V gene, CDR1 is SGHRS and CDR2 is YFSETQ. The CDR3, as DNA: TGCGCCAGCAGCTTGGGCCCACCGGGACAGGGGCAGGGGTACACCTTC. Residues: CASSLGPPGQGQGYTF.

The gene calls are TRBV2 and TRBJ1-5, with D possibly being TRBD1 (6 bases). V was pared by 3 bases and J by 9 bases, with 15 bases between. The CDR3 is 14 residues long. Per the germline V gene, CDR1 is SNHLY and CDR2 is FYNNEI. CDR3 DNA: TGTGCCAGCAGTGACGGACAGTCCAACCGGCCCCAGCATTTT. The encoded protein is CASSDGQSNRPQHF. The complete variable domain, with remaining parts taken from reference TRBV2 and TRBJ1-5, reads EPEVTQTPSHQVTQMGQEVILRCVPISNHLYFYWYRQILGQKVEFLVSFYNNEISEKSEIFDDQFSVERPDGSNFTLKIRSTKLEDSAMYFCASSDGQSNRPQHFGDGTRLSIL.

This clone was seen once. This rearrangement joins TRBV4-2 to TRBJ2-1; possibly TRBD2 for D (6 bases). The CDR3 has 16 amino acids. V lost 4 bases, J lost 0 bases, and 13 bases lay in between. Germline V CDR1 and CDR2: LGHNA, YNFKEQ. CDR3 coding DNA: TGTGCCAGCAGCCGGACGGGAGTGAGCTCCTACAATGAGCAGTTCTTC. It yields the protein CASSRTGVSSYNEQFF.

CDR3 amino acids: CASSPPSGVGEETQYF. Here the CDR3 DNA reads TGTGCCAGCAGCCCGCCCAGCGGGGTGGGGGAAGAGACCCAGTACTTC. V is TRBV7-3 and J is TRBJ2-5; 7 nucleotides align to TRBD2. Germline V gives CDR1 SGHTA, CDR2 FQGTGA. V was clipped by 5 bases and J by 3 bases; unmatched bases: 12. The CDR3 runs to 16 residues.

The CDR3 here is CASSLDRGRETQYF. The CDR3 DNA is TGTGCCAGCAGCTTAGACAGGGGGCGAGAGACCCAGTACTTC. This chain connects TRBV7-2 to TRBJ2-5; 9 nucleotides agree with TRBD1. Trimming cost V 1 base and J 4 bases; bases outside gene matches: 1. This CDR3 spans 14 amino acids. Germline values: CDR1 SGHTA, CDR2 FQGNSA.

This chain connects TRBV4-1 to TRBJ2-7; 7 bases are shared with TRBD2. Germline loops: CDR1 MGHRA, CDR2 YSYEKL. Trimming cost V 4 bases and J 3 bases; bases outside gene matches: 6. CDR3 length: 14 residues. The CDR3 bases are TGCGCCAGCAGCCCTCGGGGGGACTACTACGAGCAGTACTTC. The encoded protein is CASSPRGDYYEQYF.

V is TRBV6-2 or TRBV6-3 and J is TRBJ2-1; possibly TRBD1 for D (6 bases). The length of the CDR3 is 13 residues. V lost 2 bases, J lost 4 bases, and 6 bases lay in between. The germline gives CDR1 MNHEY, CDR2 SVGEGT. The CDR3 coding sequence is TGTGCCAGCAGTTACGGACAGTACAATGAGCAGTTCTTC. The encoded protein is CASSYGQYNEQFF.

The rearrangement links TRBV6-1 to TRBJ1-5; TRBD1 matches 11 bases. There are 16 residues in the CDR3. The junction had 8 bases not matched to a gene; V was cut back by 4 bases and J by 6 bases. Germline V gene sequence: CDR1 MNHNS, CDR2 SASEGT. The CDR3 reads CASSGWGQGEGQPQHF. The CDR3 DNA follows: TGTGCCAGCAGTGGGTGGGGACAGGGGGAAGGTCAGCCCCAGCATTTT.

The V gene is TRBV7-3, the J gene TRBJ1-2; TRBD1 matches at 7 bases. V was pared by 3 bases and J by 2 bases, with 6 bases of the junction left unmatched. Germline lookup yields CDR1 SGHTA and CDR2 FQGTGA. The CDR3 covers 15 residues. In DNA, the CDR3 is TGTGCCAGCAGCTTCTCCACGACAGGGAACTATGGCTACACCTTC. This encodes CASSFSTTGNYGYTF.

This chain joins TRBV10-3 and TRBJ1-2; D unresolved. CDR1 and CDR2 (germline): ENHRY, SYGVKD. The CDR3 covers 14 residues. Trimming shortened V by 5 bases and J by 0 bases, and 10 bases separated the two germline ends. In DNA, the CDR3 is TGTGCCATCAGTATGGAGATCGCTAACTATGGCTACACCTTC. Protein sequence: CAISMEIANYGYTF.

This chain connects TRBV12-3 or TRBV12-4 to TRBJ1-1; tentatively, D is TRBD1 (5 bases). The V gene lost 4 bases and the J gene lost 8 bases, with 11 bases spanning the gap. The length of the CDR3 is 12 residues. The CDR3 DNA follows: TGTGCCAGCAGTTGGGGGGGAATAGAAGCTTTCTTT. It is translated as CASSWGGIEAFF.

Sample share makes this clone medium-sized. The rearrangement uses TRBV28 and TRBJ1-1; 7 bases line up with TRBD1. J gave up 7 bases and V 5 bases, and 10 bases lay outside the gene matches. The CDR3 has 14 residues. Germline V gene sequence: CDR1 MDHEN, CDR2 SYDVKM. For the CDR3, the DNA is TGTGCCAGCAGTGAGGGGGCCAAAAGCCGTGAAGCTTTCTTT. Its protein is CASSEGAKSREAFF.

There are a few counts of this clone. The chain joins TRBV19 to TRBJ2-2; 9 bases fit TRBD1. Germline CDR1 reads LNHDA; CDR2 reads SQIVND (reference sequence). The CDR3 runs to 15 residues. V was clipped by 5 bases and J by 5 bases; unmatched bases: 6. The CDR3 region is CASSSGTGWTGELFF. The CDR3 nucleotides are TGTGCCAGTAGTTCCGGGACAGGGTGGACCGGGGAGCTGTTTTTT.

The chain joins TRBV6-1 to TRBJ1-2; 8 bases fit TRBD1. CDR1 is MNHNS, CDR2 SASEGT, per germline. The V gene end was trimmed by 3 bases and the J gene end by 6 bases; junction bases not matched to a gene: 0. This CDR3 has 12 residues. CDR3 in amino acids: CASSEGQDGYTF. The CDR3 DNA is TGTGCCAGCAGTGAGGGACAGGATGGCTACACCTTC.

The rearrangement uses TRBV5-1 and TRBJ1-2; D may be TRBD1 (6 bases). CDR3 length: 15 amino acids. Germline CDR1 SGHRS, CDR2 YFSETQ. The ends were cut back, 5 bases at V and 0 bases at J, with 14 bases in the middle. As DNA, the CDR3 is TGCGCCAGCAGGCACACAGGGAAAGCTAACTATGGCTACACCTTC. This gives the protein CASRHTGKANYGYTF.

CDR3 bases: TGTGCCAGCAGCCGCGAAAGCGGCTCTGGGGCCAACGTCCTGACTTTC. Translating gives CASSRESGSGANVLTF. The chain combines TRBV7-3 with TRBJ2-6, with D perhaps matching TRBD2 (5 bases). The CDR3 is 16 residues long. The germline V and J ends were trimmed by 5 bases and 0 bases, with 11 bases remaining between them. Germline lookup yields CDR1 SGHTA and CDR2 FQGTGA.